The clone carrying this T cell receptor beta chain appeared many times. TCRdb analysed the reads with MiXCR anew, one entry per CDR3 protein. The sample holds 450,000 to 600,000 distinct CDR3 sequences, roughly 10% seen once. CDR1 and CDR2 (germline): SEHNR, FQNEAQ (reference sequence). Trimming took off 5 bases at V and 0 bases at J, with 11 bases between the two ends. The CDR3 has 14 residues. The data are from a study of T cell repertoires in cytomegalovirus infection. The specimen was PBMCs. The genes are TRBV7-9 and TRBJ2-7; D possibly corresponds to TRBD1 (6 bases). This TCR was sampled from a human donor in good health (CMV status not recorded). Some clones in this sample may be carry-over from other donors' samples. The CDR3 DNA follows: TGTGCCAGCAGCCGCAGGACAGCCTCCTACGAGCAGTACTTC. It yields the protein CASSRRTASYEQYF. Full variable domain (missing parts from reference TRBV7-9 and TRBJ2-7): DTGVSQNPRHKITKRGQNVTFRCDPISEHNRLYWYRQTLGQGPEFLTYFQNEAQLEKSRLLSDRFSAERPKGSFSTLEIQRTEQGDSAMYLCASSRRTASYEQYFGPGTRLTVT.